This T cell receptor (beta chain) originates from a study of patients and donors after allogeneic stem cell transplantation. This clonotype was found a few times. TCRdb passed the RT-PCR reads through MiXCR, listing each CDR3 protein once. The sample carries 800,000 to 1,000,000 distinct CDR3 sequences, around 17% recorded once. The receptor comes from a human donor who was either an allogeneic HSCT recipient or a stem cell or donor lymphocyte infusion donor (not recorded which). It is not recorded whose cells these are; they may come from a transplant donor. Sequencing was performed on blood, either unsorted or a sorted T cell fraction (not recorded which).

The CDR3: CASSYEAFEQYF. CDR3 DNA sequence: TGTGCCAGCAGCTATGAGGCCTTCGAGCAGTACTTC. J is TRBJ2-7 and V is TRBV6-6; D unclear. There are 12 residues in the CDR3. V was shortened by 6 bases and J by 6 bases, with 12 bases between the two germline ends. In germline, CDR1 is MNHNY, CDR2 SVGAGI (reference sequence).